This T cell receptor beta chain was found in a study of T cells in Graves' hyperthyroidism and ophthalmopathy. The investigators amplified TCR beta CDR3 regions from RNA transcripts. The HTBI set primed first-round TCR CDR3 RT-PCR. Each CDR3 protein gets one entry after TCRdb re-called the multiplex PCR reads with MiXCR. The sample gives approximately 330,000 distinct CDR3 sequences, around 20% of which show up once; about 50% is in the top ten. V was trimmed by 2 bases and J by 6 bases, leaving 1 base between them. There are 11 residues in the CDR3. Germline loops: CDR1 SEHNR, CDR2 FQNEAQ (reference sequence). A few counts support this clonotype. Diagnoses were made from clinical symptoms, serum measures (thyroxine and TRAb), thyroid ultrasound and orbital computed tomography. Fresh peripheral blood, 10 ml, was the source of the PBMCs.

V gene TRBV7-9 combines with J gene TRBJ1-4; D is ambiguous. The source is a woman aged 45-60 years with Graves' hyperthyroidism. The sequenced sample consisted of blood. For the CDR3, the DNA is TGTGCCAGCAGCTTATATGAAAAACTGTTTTTT. Translation: CASSLYEKLFF.